This T cell receptor (beta chain) was profiled in a study of shared clonotypes between healthy human individuals. Those who donated were healthy HIV-negative adults, with no recent acute infections or vaccinations reported. For genomic DNA, unsorted samples relied on 85 million to 100 million PBMCs. The length of the CDR3 is 14 residues. The germline gives CDR1 MNHEY, CDR2 SMNVEV (reference sequence). The ends were cut back, 3 bases at V and 0 bases at J, with 7 bases in the middle. Several immunoSEQ plates received, in even portions, the genomic DNA of each subset. Data came from immunoSEQ multiplex PCR; TCRdb stores just in-frame clones and leaves some out. Found here are about 520,000 clones, roughly 80% of them singletons; the top ten hold over 9.5%.

Sequencing was performed on PBMCs. This sequence joins TRBV27 and TRBJ2-3, with D possibly being TRBD2 (6 bases). This TCR was recovered from a woman aged 35 to 49 in good health. Some clones in this sample may be carry-over from other donors' samples. The CDR3 reads CASSFGGSTDTQYF. The CDR3 region has the DNA TGTGCCAGCAGTTTCGGGGGTAGCACAGATACGCAGTATTTT.